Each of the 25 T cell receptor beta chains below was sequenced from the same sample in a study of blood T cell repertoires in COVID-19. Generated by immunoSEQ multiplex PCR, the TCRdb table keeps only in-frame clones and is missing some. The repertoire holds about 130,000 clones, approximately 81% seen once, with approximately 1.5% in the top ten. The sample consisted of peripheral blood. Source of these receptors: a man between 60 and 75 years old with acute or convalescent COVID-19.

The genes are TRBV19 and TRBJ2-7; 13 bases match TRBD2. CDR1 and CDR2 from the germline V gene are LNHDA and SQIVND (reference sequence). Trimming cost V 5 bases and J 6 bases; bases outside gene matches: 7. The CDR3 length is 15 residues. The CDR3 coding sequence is TGTGCCAGTAGTCGGAGGACTAGCGGGAGCGGCGAGCAGTACTTC. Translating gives CASSRRTSGSGEQYF.

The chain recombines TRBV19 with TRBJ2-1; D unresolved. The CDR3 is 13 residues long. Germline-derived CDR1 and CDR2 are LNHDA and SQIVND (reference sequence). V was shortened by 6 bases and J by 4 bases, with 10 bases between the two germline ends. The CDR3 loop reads CASSRFLYNEQFF. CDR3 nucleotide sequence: TGTGCCAGTAGCCGTTTCCTTTACAATGAGCAGTTCTTC.

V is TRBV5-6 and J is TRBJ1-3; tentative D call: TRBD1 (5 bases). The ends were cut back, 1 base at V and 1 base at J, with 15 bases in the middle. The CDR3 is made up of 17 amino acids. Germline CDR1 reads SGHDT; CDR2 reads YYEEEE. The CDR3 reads CASSLNAGIPSGNTIYF. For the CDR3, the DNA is TGTGCCAGCAGCTTGAACGCAGGGATTCCTTCTGGAAACACCATATATTTT.

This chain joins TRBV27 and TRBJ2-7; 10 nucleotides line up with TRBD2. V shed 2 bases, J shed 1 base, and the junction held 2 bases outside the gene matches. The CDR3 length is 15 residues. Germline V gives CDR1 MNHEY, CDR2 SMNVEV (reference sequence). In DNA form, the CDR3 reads TGTGCCAGCAGTTTAAAGACTAGCGGGTCCTACGAGCAGTACTTC. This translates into CASSLKTSGSYEQYF.

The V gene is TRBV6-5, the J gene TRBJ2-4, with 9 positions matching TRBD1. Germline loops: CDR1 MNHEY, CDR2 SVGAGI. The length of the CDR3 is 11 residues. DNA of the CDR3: TGTGCGGCCTGGACAGGGGCGGTTCAGTACTTC. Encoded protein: CAAWTGAVQYF.

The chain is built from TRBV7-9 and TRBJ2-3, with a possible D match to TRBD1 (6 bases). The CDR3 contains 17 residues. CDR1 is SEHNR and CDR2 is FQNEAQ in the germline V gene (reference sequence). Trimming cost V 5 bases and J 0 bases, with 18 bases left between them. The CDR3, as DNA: TGTGCCAGCAGCCGATTCTTGGACAGCCAAAGCACAGATACGCAGTATTTT. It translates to CASSRFLDSQSTDTQYF.

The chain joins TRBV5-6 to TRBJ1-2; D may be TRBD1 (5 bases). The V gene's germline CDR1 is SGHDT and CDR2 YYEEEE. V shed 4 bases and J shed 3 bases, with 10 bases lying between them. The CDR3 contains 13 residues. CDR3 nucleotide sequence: TGTGCCAGCAGCCGGACACAGGACTATGGCTACACCTTC. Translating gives CASSRTQDYGYTF.

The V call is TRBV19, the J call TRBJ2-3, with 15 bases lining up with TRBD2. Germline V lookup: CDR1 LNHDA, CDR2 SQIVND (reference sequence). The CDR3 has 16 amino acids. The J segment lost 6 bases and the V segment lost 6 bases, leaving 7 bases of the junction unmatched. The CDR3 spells CASRKGTSGRRDTQYF. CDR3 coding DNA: TGTGCCAGTAGAAAAGGGACTAGCGGGAGGAGGGATACGCAGTATTTT. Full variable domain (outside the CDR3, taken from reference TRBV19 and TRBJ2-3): DGGITQSPKYLFRKEGQNVTLSCEQNLNHDAMYWYRQDPGQGLRLIYYSQIVNDFQKGDIAEGYSVSREKKESFPLTVTSAQKNPTAFYLCASRKGTSGRRDTQYFGPGTRLTVL.

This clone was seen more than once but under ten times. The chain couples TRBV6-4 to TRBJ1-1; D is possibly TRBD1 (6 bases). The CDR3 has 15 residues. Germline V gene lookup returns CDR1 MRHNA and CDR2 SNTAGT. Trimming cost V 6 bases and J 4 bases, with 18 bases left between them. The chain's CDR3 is CASRDTQGSGTEAFF. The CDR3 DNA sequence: TGTGCCAGCAGGGATACACAGGGATCCGGCACTGAAGCTTTCTTT.

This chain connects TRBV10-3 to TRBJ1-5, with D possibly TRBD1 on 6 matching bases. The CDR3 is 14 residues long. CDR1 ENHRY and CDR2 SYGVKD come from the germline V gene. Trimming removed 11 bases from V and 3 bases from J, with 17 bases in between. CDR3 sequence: CAGRGGQNNQPQHF. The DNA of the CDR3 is TGTGCCGGTCGAGGAGGACAGAACAATCAGCCCCAGCATTTT.

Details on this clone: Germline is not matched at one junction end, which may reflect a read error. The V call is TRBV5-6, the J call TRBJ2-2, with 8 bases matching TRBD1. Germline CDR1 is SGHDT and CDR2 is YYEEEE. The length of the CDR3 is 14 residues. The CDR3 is CASSWTGRTGKLFF. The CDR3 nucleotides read TGTGCCAGCAGCTGGACAGGGCGGACCGGGAAGCTGTTTTTT.

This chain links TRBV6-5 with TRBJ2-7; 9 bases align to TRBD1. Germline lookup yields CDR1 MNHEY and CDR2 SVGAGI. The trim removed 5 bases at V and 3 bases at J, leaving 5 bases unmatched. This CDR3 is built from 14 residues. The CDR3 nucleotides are TGTGCCAGCAGTCCCGGGACAGGGCTCTACGAGCAGTACTTC. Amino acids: CASSPGTGLYEQYF.

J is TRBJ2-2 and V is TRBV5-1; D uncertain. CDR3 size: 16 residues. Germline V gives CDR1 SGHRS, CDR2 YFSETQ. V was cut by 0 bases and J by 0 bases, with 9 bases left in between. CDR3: CASSLETYSNTGELFF. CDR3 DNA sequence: TGCGCCAGCAGCTTGGAGACATACTCGAACACCGGGGAGCTGTTTTTT.

The CDR3 loop is CASSFLGGSYEQYF. The DNA for the CDR3 is TGTGCCAGCAGCTTCTTGGGAGGGTCCTACGAGCAGTACTTC. The chain employs TRBV5-4 and TRBJ2-7, with 7 bases aligning to TRBD2. Germline-derived CDR1 and CDR2 are SGHNT and YYREEE (reference sequence). The CDR3 has 14 amino acids. Unmatched junction bases numbered 3, after V lost 2 bases and J lost 1 base.

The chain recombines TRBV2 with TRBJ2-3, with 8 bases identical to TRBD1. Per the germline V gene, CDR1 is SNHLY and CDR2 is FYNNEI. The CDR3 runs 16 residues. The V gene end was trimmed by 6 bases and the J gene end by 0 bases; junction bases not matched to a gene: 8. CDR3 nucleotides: TGTGCCAGCAGCAGAGGACAGGGAACTAGCACAGATACGCAGTATTTT. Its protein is CASSRGQGTSTDTQYF.

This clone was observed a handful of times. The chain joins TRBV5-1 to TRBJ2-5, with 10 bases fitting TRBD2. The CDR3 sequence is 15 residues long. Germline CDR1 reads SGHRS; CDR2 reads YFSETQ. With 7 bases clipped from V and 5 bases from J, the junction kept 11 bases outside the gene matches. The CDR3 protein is CASFGAGGLLETQYF. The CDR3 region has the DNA TGCGCCAGCTTCGGAGCGGGGGGGCTTTTGGAGACCCAGTACTTC.

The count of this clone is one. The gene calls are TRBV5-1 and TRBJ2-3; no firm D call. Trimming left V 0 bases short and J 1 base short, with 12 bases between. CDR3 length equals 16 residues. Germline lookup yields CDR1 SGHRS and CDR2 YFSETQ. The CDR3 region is CASSLEVSSGTDTQYF. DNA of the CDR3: TGCGCCAGCAGCTTGGAAGTGAGTTCGGGCACAGATACGCAGTATTTT.

The DNA for the CDR3 is TGTGCCAGTAGCAACCGGACAGGGTCGAAGGATCAGCCCCAGCATTTT. Protein product: CASSNRTGSKDQPQHF. The rearrangement uses TRBV19 and TRBJ1-5; 8 positions agree with TRBD1. Looked up from germline, CDR1 is LNHDA and CDR2 is SQIVND (reference sequence). The ends lost 6 bases at V and 5 bases at J; junction bases unmatched: 12. This CDR3 has 16 amino acids.

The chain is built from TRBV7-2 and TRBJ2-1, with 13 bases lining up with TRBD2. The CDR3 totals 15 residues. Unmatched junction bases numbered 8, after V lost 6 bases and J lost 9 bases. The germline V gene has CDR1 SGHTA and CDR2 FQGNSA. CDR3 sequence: CASRSTSGRLGEQFF. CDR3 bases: TGTGCCAGCAGGTCGACTAGCGGGAGGCTCGGTGAGCAGTTCTTC.

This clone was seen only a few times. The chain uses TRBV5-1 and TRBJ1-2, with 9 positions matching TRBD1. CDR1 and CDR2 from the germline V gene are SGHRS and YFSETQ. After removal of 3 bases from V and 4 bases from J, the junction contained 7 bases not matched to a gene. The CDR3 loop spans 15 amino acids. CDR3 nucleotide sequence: TGCGCCAGCAGCTCGGGGGACAGGGCTTTCTATGGCTACACCTTC. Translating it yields CASSSGDRAFYGYTF.

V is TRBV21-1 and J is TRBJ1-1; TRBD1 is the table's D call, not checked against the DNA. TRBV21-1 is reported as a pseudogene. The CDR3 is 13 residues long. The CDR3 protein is CASNCRQNTEAFF. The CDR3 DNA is TGTGCCAGCAACTGCCGACAGAACACTGAAGCTTTCTTT.

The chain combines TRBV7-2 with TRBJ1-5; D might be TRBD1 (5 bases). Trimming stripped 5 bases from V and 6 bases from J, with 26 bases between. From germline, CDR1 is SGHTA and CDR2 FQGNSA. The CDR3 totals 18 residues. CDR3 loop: CASSRGRGEGFLTQPQHF. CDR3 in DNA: TGTGCCAGCAGCCGCGGTCGGGGGGAAGGCTTTCTTACTCAGCCCCAGCATTTT.

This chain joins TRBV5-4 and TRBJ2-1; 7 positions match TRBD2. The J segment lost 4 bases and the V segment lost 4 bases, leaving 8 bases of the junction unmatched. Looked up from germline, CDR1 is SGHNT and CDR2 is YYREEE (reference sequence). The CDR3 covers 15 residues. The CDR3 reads CASSDGGSQYNEQFF. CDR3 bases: TGTGCCAGCAGCGACGGGGGGTCCCAATACAATGAGCAGTTCTTC. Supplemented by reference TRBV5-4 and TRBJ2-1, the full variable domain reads ETGVTQSPTHLIKTRGQQVTLRCSSQSGHNTVSWYQQALGQGPQFIFQYYREEENGRGNFPPRFSGLQFPNYSSELNVNALELDDSALYLCASSDGGSQYNEQFFGPGTRLTVL.

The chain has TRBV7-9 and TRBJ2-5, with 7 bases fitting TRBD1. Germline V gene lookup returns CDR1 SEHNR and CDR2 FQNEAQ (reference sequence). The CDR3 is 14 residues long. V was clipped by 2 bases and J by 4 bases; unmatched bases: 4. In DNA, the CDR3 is TGTGCCAGCAGCTTACAGGGGGAACGAGAGACCCAGTACTTC. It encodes CASSLQGERETQYF.

CDR3 DNA: TGTGCCTGGAGTGGGGGGTTGGGCAGGGGAGAGGGAAACACCGGGGAGCTGTTTTTT. It encodes CAWSGGLGRGEGNTGELFF. This chain joins TRBV30 and TRBJ2-2, with a possible D match to TRBD1 (6 bases). This CDR3 is built from 19 residues. Looked up from germline, CDR1 is GTSNPN and CDR2 is SVGIG (reference sequence). V was pared by 1 base and J by 2 bases, with 23 bases between.